This TCR beta chain was profiled in a study of STAT5B mutations in CD4+ large granular lymphocyte leukemia. The assay was immunoSEQ multiplex PCR, and TCRdb's table has in-frame clones only and misses some. Among under 35,000 clones listed, about 70% were seen once. Germline loops: CDR1 SEHNR, CDR2 FQNEAQ (reference sequence). Deletions cut 11 bases from V and 1 base from J, with 15 bases between. The CDR3 has 15 residues. This clone was seen once. This TCR was sampled from a human donor in good health. Material: CD4+ T cells from blood buffy coats. This chain uses TRBV7-9 with TRBJ1-6; D remains unclear. The DNA of the CDR3 is TGTGCCGTCAAGCGGCAGGATTCCTATAATTCACCCCTCCACTTT. Encoded protein: CAVKRQDSYNSPLHF.